Following are 27 T cell receptor beta chains from one sample sequenced in a study of T cell repertoires in cytomegalovirus infection. MiXCR was run by TCRdb on the reads, yielding one entry per CDR3 protein. The table lists 250,000 or so distinct CDR3 sequences, 15% to 20% of them singletons, with approximately 44% in the top ten. The sequenced sample was CD8+ T cells from PBMCs. The receptors were gathered from a human donor in good health (CMV status not recorded). Some clones in this sample may be carry-over from other donors' samples.

This clonotype appeared a single time. The gene calls are TRBV3-1 and TRBJ2-2; 7 positions match TRBD1. This CDR3 has 16 amino acids. Germline CDR1 LGHDT, CDR2 YNNKEL (reference sequence). J lost 1 base, V lost 2 bases, and 4 bases had no gene match. The CDR3 is CASSQPRQGNTGELFF. The CDR3, as DNA: TGTGCCAGCAGCCAACCCAGACAGGGGAACACCGGGGAGCTGTTTTTT.

This clonotype was seen many times. The chain carries TRBV20-1 and TRBJ2-6; D is unresolved. Trimming pared 0 bases from V and 1 base from J, leaving 10 bases between. The germline V gene encodes CDR1 DFQATT and CDR2 SNEGSKA (reference sequence). This CDR3 contains 16 residues. The CDR3: CSARDSLVSGANVLTF. In DNA form, the CDR3 reads TGCAGTGCTAGAGATTCCCTAGTTTCTGGGGCCAACGTCCTGACTTTC.

This clonotype appeared a few times. The rearrangement links TRBV28 to TRBJ1-5; 7 nucleotides agree with TRBD1. Germline V CDR1 and CDR2: MDHEN, SYDVKM. CDR3 size: 15 residues. V trimming: 4 bases; J trimming: 2 bases; junction bases outside the gene matches: 5. This CDR3 is CASSSFGTGNQPQHF. CDR3 in DNA: TGTGCCAGCAGTTCTTTCGGGACAGGCAATCAGCCCCAGCATTTT.

This clonotype was found once. The J gene is TRBJ2-7, the V gene TRBV2; a weak D match, TRBD2 (7 bases). This CDR3 has 15 residues. From germline, CDR1 is SNHLY and CDR2 FYNNEI. Trimming removed 3 bases at V and 2 bases at J, with 14 bases between. Written as DNA, the CDR3 is TGTGCCAGCAGTGAGGGGGCGGGGGTGGCCTACGAGCAGTACTTC. Protein: CASSEGAGVAYEQYF.

In its sample, this clonotype was seen a few times. The V and J genes are TRBV27 and TRBJ2-7; possibly TRBD1 for D (6 bases). V was shortened by 2 bases and J by 6 bases, with 8 bases between the two germline ends. CDR3 length: 12 residues. Germline V lookup: CDR1 MNHEY, CDR2 SMNVEV (reference sequence). The CDR3 region is CASSLPGAEQYF. CDR3 DNA sequence: TGTGCCAGCAGTTTACCAGGGGCCGAGCAGTACTTC.

The table lists this clonotype with a few counts. V usage is TRBV6-6 and J usage is TRBJ2-7; 7 bases line up with TRBD1. Germline V gene sequence: CDR1 MNHNY, CDR2 SVGAGI (reference sequence). V dropped 2 bases and J dropped 2; count of bases not matched to a gene: 9. CDR3 size: 16 residues. CDR3 sequence: CASSYEGQAIPYEQYF. CDR3 sequence (DNA): TGTGCCAGCAGTTACGAAGGACAGGCCATCCCCTACGAGCAGTACTTC.

J is TRBJ1-4 and V is TRBV2; D gene unclear. The V end lost 1 base, the J end lost 8 bases, and 8 bases lay between the germline ends. CDR1 and CDR2 (germline): SNHLY, FYNNEI. This CDR3 region has 13 residues. The CDR3 DNA reads TGTGCCAGCAGTGAAGGACCCAGGGAAAAACTGTTTTTT. It encodes CASSEGPREKLFF.

The rearrangement links TRBV15 to TRBJ2-5, with 9 bases fitting TRBD2. This CDR3 comprises 15 residues. Germline CDR1 is LNHNV and CDR2 is YYDKDF (reference sequence). The trim removed 6 bases at V and 2 bases at J, leaving 7 bases unmatched. The CDR3 loop reads CATSERGEWQETQYF. The CDR3 DNA reads as TGTGCCACCAGTGAGCGGGGGGAGTGGCAAGAGACCCAGTACTTC.

The rearrangement joins TRBV6-6 to TRBJ2-1; 11 bases are shared with TRBD2. Per germline, CDR1 MNHNY and CDR2 SVGAGI (reference sequence). With V trimmed by 0 bases and J by 14 bases, 3 bases remained unmatched. The CDR3 contains 13 residues. CDR3 nucleotide sequence: TGTGCCAGCAGTTACTCTAGCGGGGGGGTGGAGTTCTTC. It translates to CASSYSSGGVEFF.

This chain links TRBV29-1 with TRBJ1-2, with unresolved D. The germline gives CDR1 SQVTM, CDR2 ANQGSEA. This CDR3 is 15 amino acids long. V was shortened by 2 bases and J by 1 base, with 14 bases between the two germline ends. The DNA for the CDR3 is TGCAGCGTTGAATTCGTTTACACCGATAACTATGGCTACACCTTC. Protein product: CSVEFVYTDNYGYTF.

This clonotype was counted only a few times. The chain has TRBV27 and TRBJ2-1, with D tentatively TRBD2 (6 bases). CDR1 and CDR2 (germline): MNHEY, SMNVEV (reference sequence). With 2 bases removed from V and 8 bases from J, the gap between germline ends came to 16 bases. The CDR3 consists of 15 residues. The chain's CDR3 is CASSLIRGSRHEQFF. In DNA, the CDR3 is TGTGCCAGCAGTTTAATACGGGGGAGCCGCCATGAGCAGTTCTTC.

This clonotype showed up many times. This chain joins TRBV7-8 and TRBJ2-3; 7 nucleotides match TRBD2. In germline, CDR1 is SGHVS, CDR2 FQNEAQ. V was pared by 5 bases and J by 4 bases, with 12 bases of the junction left unmatched. The CDR3 consists of 16 residues. CDR3 region: CASSPRTSFAADTQYF. DNA for the CDR3: TGTGCCAGCAGCCCCCGGACTAGTTTCGCCGCAGATACGCAGTATTTT.

The rearrangement uses TRBV20-1 and TRBJ2-7; 8 nucleotides line up with TRBD1. This CDR3 is built from 16 residues. Germline CDR1 is DFQATT and CDR2 is SNEGSKA (reference sequence). V lost 3 bases, J lost 0 bases, and 10 bases stayed unmatched. The chain's CDR3 is CSASPTDRASSYEQYF. The DNA for the CDR3 is TGCAGTGCTAGTCCTACGGACAGGGCGAGCTCCTACGAGCAGTACTTC.

This clonotype was found a few times. The rearrangement links TRBV20-1 to TRBJ1-1, with 10 bases matching TRBD1. There are 12 residues in the CDR3. Germline CDR1 is DFQATT and CDR2 is SNEGSKA (reference sequence). V lost 5 bases, J lost 6 bases, and 3 bases stayed unmatched. The CDR3 here is CSAPGTGAEAFF. CDR3 DNA sequence: TGCAGTGCTCCCGGGACAGGGGCTGAAGCTTTCTTT.

The V call is TRBV29-1, the J call TRBJ1-1; 8 bases are a match to TRBD1. J gave up 4 bases and V 4 bases, and 5 bases lay outside the gene matches. This CDR3 comprises 13 residues. Germline CDR1 is SQVTM and CDR2 is ANQGSEA. This CDR3 is CSVGRGPGTEAFF. The DNA for the CDR3 is TGCAGCGTTGGCAGGGGGCCGGGCACTGAAGCTTTCTTT.

This clonotype was detected ten times or more. CDR3 bases: TGTGCCAGCAGTTTAACGGGACAGGGGTATGGCTACACCTTC. Its protein is CASSLTGQGYGYTF. The chain recombines TRBV12-3 or TRBV12-4 with TRBJ1-2; TRBD1 matches at 10 bases. Trimming cost V 2 bases and J 5 bases; bases outside gene matches: 2. The CDR3 has 14 amino acids.

This clonotype was recorded many times. The V call is TRBV7-2, the J call TRBJ2-3; the match to TRBD2 covers 13 bases. Losses at the gene ends were 7 bases for V and 2 bases for J; bases not matched to a gene: 6. The CDR3 is 16 residues long. Germline V gene data show CDR1 as SGHTA and CDR2 as FQGNSA. The chain's CDR3 is CASTTGLAGTTDTQYF. For the CDR3, the DNA is TGTGCCAGCACCACGGGACTAGCGGGAACCACAGATACGCAGTATTTT.

V is TRBV6-2 or TRBV6-3 and J is TRBJ1-1; TRBD1 agrees at 9 bases. Per germline, CDR1 MNHEY and CDR2 SVGEGT. V was clipped by 6 bases and J by 2 bases; unmatched bases: 4. The CDR3 contains 14 residues. This CDR3 reads CASRGQGLNTEAFF. The CDR3 DNA follows: TGTGCCAGCAGAGGACAGGGGCTAAACACTGAAGCTTTCTTT.

This clonotype was counted many times. The chain employs TRBV7-6 and TRBJ2-7, with 9 bases lining up with TRBD2. The CDR3 is made up of 15 amino acids. Germline V gives CDR1 SGHVS, CDR2 FNYEAQ. After removal of 1 base from V and 3 bases from J, the junction contained 4 bases not matched to a gene. CDR3 nucleotide sequence: TGTGCCAGCAGCTTAGTAGCGGGGGATTACTACGAGCAGTACTTC. This codes for CASSLVAGDYYEQYF.

The V call is TRBV6-5, the J call TRBJ2-3; possibly TRBD1 for D (5 bases). Germline V gives CDR1 MNHEY, CDR2 SVGAGI. This CDR3 is 14 amino acids long. Trimming took 2 bases from V and 10 from J, leaving 16 bases between them. This chain's CDR3 is CASSYLAQGSAQYF. The CDR3 DNA reads TGTGCCAGCAGTTACCTCGCGCAGGGATCCGCGCAGTATTTT.

This clonotype was detected many times. The V and J genes are TRBV7-8 and TRBJ2-7, with 7 positions matching TRBD1. The V gene's germline CDR1 is SGHVS and CDR2 FQNEAQ. The CDR3 is made up of 14 amino acids. After removal of 5 bases from V and 3 bases from J, the junction contained 7 bases not matched to a gene. The CDR3 sequence is CASSQTQGFYEQYF. DNA of the CDR3: TGTGCCAGCAGCCAGACACAGGGGTTCTACGAGCAGTACTTC.

The chain combines TRBV27 with TRBJ2-4, with TRBD2 as a possible D gene (6 bases). V lost 6 bases and J lost 1, with 13 bases in between. Germline V gene data show CDR1 as MNHEY and CDR2 as SMNVEV (reference sequence). The CDR3 contains 15 residues. The DNA of the CDR3 is TGTGCCAGCAGAATAACCCGGGGGGCCAAAAACATTCAGTACTTC. Translation: CASRITRGAKNIQYF.

This clonotype has at least ten counts. The V and J genes are TRBV7-2 and TRBJ2-5; TRBD1 matches 11 bases. V lost 1 base and J lost 3; bases outside the gene matches: 1. The CDR3 is 15 residues long. The germline gives CDR1 SGHTA, CDR2 FQGNSA. The CDR3 bases are TGTGCCAGCAGCTTAGGGGACAGGGGGGAAGAGACCCAGTACTTC. The encoded protein is CASSLGDRGEETQYF.

CDR3 bases: TGCAGCGTTGGGTCGGAAAACCAAGAGACCCAGTACTTC. Amino acid sequence: CSVGSENQETQYF. The chain is built from TRBV29-1 and TRBJ2-5; D gene ambiguous. Between the trimmed V and J ends, which lost 4 bases and 0 bases, there was a span of 9 bases. Germline CDR1 and CDR2: SQVTM and ANQGSEA. The CDR3 consists of 13 residues.

This clonotype was seen more than once but under ten times. V is TRBV28 and J is TRBJ2-3, with D maybe TRBD1 (6 bases). In germline, CDR1 is MDHEN, CDR2 SYDVKM. V was trimmed by 4 bases and J by 8 bases, leaving 16 bases between them. This CDR3 comprises 14 residues. The CDR3 protein is CASSSAGVGTTQYF. The CDR3 coding sequence is TGTGCCAGCAGTTCCGCAGGGGTTGGAACTACGCAGTATTTT.

V usage is TRBV19 and J usage is TRBJ2-4; D gene uncertain. The CDR3 sequence is 17 residues long. The germline V and J ends were trimmed by 3 bases and 5 bases, with 20 bases remaining between them. CDR1 is LNHDA, CDR2 SQIVND, per germline (reference sequence). The CDR3 protein is CASSIIPPDLGENIQYF. CDR3 DNA: TGTGCCAGTAGTATCATACCCCCAGACCTTGGAGAAAACATTCAGTACTTC.

At least ten counts were recorded for this clonotype. This chain joins TRBV29-1 and TRBJ2-3, with D possibly TRBD2 on 6 matching bases. Germline V CDR1 and CDR2: SQVTM, ANQGSEA. V gave up 0 bases and J gave up 6 bases, with 13 bases separating them. This CDR3 spans 14 amino acids. Here the CDR3 DNA reads TGCAGCGTTGAAGATGGACTATTTCCGGATACGCAGTATTTT. Its protein is CSVEDGLFPDTQYF.